This TCR beta chain originates from a study of technical replicates of blood from several donors. Generated by immunoSEQ multiplex PCR, the TCRdb table keeps only in-frame clones and is missing some. The repertoire consists of roughly 80,000 clones, with 90% to 95% occurring once and the leading ten covering about 0.37%. The germline V gene encodes CDR1 SGHRS and CDR2 YFSETQ. With 0 bases clipped from V and 9 bases from J, the junction kept 6 bases outside the gene matches. CDR3 length equals 15 residues. The sequencing input was T cells isolated from PBMCs. The clonotype was recovered from a human donor in good health. This chain connects TRBV5-1 to TRBJ2-1, with 10 bases that match TRBD2. CDR3 residues: CASSLVVAGGGEQFF. CDR3 coding DNA: TGCGCCAGCAGCTTGGTGGTAGCGGGAGGAGGTGAGCAGTTCTTC.